This T cell receptor beta chain was observed in a study of cytotoxic CD8 clonotypes in ibrutinib-treated CLL. The germline V gene encodes CDR1 LNHDA and CDR2 SQIVND (reference sequence). Trimming removed 5 bases from V and 6 bases from J; junction bases left unmatched: 8. The CDR3 contains 14 residues. Produced via immunoSEQ multiplex PCR; TCRdb's table is partial and in-frame only. Of fewer than 50,000 clones listed, 53% are singletons. This clone was detected many times. This rearrangement joins TRBV19 to TRBJ2-3; the match to TRBD2 covers 7 bases. The starting material was PBMCs, obtained after 12 months of ibrutinib treatment. This receptor was obtained from a human donor with chronic lymphocytic leukemia. CDR3 loop: CASSAGGSPDTQYF. The CDR3, as DNA: TGTGCCAGTAGTGCTGGCGGGAGCCCGGATACGCAGTATTTT.